This T cell receptor beta chain emerged from a study of blood T cell dynamics during melanoma immunotherapy. Study summary: Metastatic melanoma patients received first-line pembrolizumab or nivolumab plus ipilimumab.

Concerning this clone: Antigen unknown.

Profiling relied on immunoSEQ multiplex PCR, and the TCRdb table lists in-frame clones only, not all of them. The sample lists 13,000 to 15,000 clones, about nine tenths seen once, with approximately 5.1% in the top ten. Broader study findings: At W3, later disease-control patients showed bifurcated PBMC repertoire changes, unlike progressors.

As for time point: week 3, after first cycle of checkpoint inhibitor. Prior systemic cancer therapy, immunosuppressant use and other active malignancies excluded patients. The clonotype was recovered from a human donor with melanoma. The material was blood, obtained from a patient treated with checkpoint blockade.

CDR3 nucleotide sequence: TGTGCCATCAGAAAGGACAGGGGGCTTTCATCCTACGAGCAGTACTTC. Encoded protein: CAIRKDRGLSSYEQYF. The chain combines TRBV10-3 with TRBJ2-7, with 11 positions matching TRBD1. This CDR3 comprises 16 residues. V lost 6 bases to trimming and J lost 1 base; unmatched junction nucleotides: 8. Germline lookup yields CDR1 ENHRY and CDR2 SYGVKD.